The T cell receptor (beta chain) under discussion was sequenced for a study of blood T cell repertoires in COVID-19. Study-wide background: From the United States, Italy and Spain came samples of acute and convalescent COVID-19.

Generated by immunoSEQ multiplex PCR, the TCRdb table keeps only in-frame clones and is missing some. This sample yields about 210,000 clones, of which 70% to 90% are seen a single time; 6% to 8.5% belongs to the top ten. The sample holds a few counts of this clone. V was clipped by 6 bases and J by 2 bases, with 17 bases between them. CDR3 size: 17 residues. Germline CDR1 reads MDHEN; CDR2 reads SYDVKM. The sequence was collected from a woman aged 45-59 years with active or convalescent COVID-19. This sequence joins TRBV28 and TRBJ2-6, with D possibly being TRBD2 (6 bases). The material sequenced was peripheral blood. DNA for the CDR3: TGTGCCAGCAGACCGACTGGGGGGAGCGCTGGGGCCAACGTCCTGACTTTC. It yields the protein CASRPTGGSAGANVLTF.